This TCR beta chain was identified in a study of vaccination and CD4 T cells after COVID-19. Study-wide background: Convalescent participants consisted of six males and four females, two being Hispanic.

The Oncomine TCR Beta short-read assay was what sequenced the DNA obtained from cultured CD4+ T cells. TCRdb processed the PCR reads anew with MiXCR; each CDR3 protein has one entry. Of roughly 7,900 distinct CDR3 sequences in the sample, roughly 23% are singletons; the top ten hold about 20%. The treatment here: roughly ten-day PBMC culture with coronavirus spike peptide pools or control peptides (ViraFEST assay). ViraFEST relied on peptide pools to expand antigen-specific T cells; the TCRs were sequenced afterward. Every positive PCR date fell between March and December 2020, earlier than the US Alpha, Beta and Delta variants. CDR3 size: 13 residues. The ends were cut back, 5 bases at V and 9 bases at J, with 14 bases in the middle. Germline CDR1 reads KGHSH; CDR2 reads LQKENI. Findings and caveats of the study: The authors identified 304 of 307 vaccine-specific clones in convalescent patients as spike mono-reactive.

This clonotype was counted between two and nine times. No antigen is known for it. The chain couples TRBV18 to TRBJ1-5; possible D gene TRBD1, 5 bases. The TCR comes from a human donor with COVID-19. Sequencing was carried out using cultured CD4+ T cells from blood. CDR3 bases: TGTGCCAGCTCAGGGGAGGGGCAGGGGCCCCAGCATTTT. Translating gives CASSGEGQGPQHF.